Given below is one T cell receptor beta chain in context. The antigen is not known. Mismatch with germline at one junction end may stem from a read error. This sample is drawn from a study of CD8+CD57+ T cells in acquired aplastic anemia. Profiling that covered TCR beta VDJ and CDR3 relied on genomic DNA as its template. TCRdb re-called the reads through MiXCR, storing one row per CDR3 protein. The sample lists just over 400,000 distinct CDR3 sequences, 60% to 80% seen once, with 4% in the top ten. Study outcomes and limitations: Statistical testing detected no significant gap in CD8+ Simpson's diversity between patients and controls. Between patients and controls, about 30 CD8+ CDR3 sequences were found in common.

The CDR3 runs to 13 residues. The germline CDR1 and CDR2 sequences are SEHNR and FQNEAQ (reference sequence). The source of this sequence is a human donor in good health, serving as a control. The chain employs TRBV7-9 and TRBJ1-1; a possible D gene is TRBD1 (6 bases). The material sequenced was sorted CD4+, CD8+, or CD8+CD57+ T cells (not recorded which) from PBMCs. The CDR3 sequence is CASSESLGDTEAF. DNA for the CDR3: TGTGCCAGCAGCGAATCCCTTGGGGACACTGAAGCTTTC.